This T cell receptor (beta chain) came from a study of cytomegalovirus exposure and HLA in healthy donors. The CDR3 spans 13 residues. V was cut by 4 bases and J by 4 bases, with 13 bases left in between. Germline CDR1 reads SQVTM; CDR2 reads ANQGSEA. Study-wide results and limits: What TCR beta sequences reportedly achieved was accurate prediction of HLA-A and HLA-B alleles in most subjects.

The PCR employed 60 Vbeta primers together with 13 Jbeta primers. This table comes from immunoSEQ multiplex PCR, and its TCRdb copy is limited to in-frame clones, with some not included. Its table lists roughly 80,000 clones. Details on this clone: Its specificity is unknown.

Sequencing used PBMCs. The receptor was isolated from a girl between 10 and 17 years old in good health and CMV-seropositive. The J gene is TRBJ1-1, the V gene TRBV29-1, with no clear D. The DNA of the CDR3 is TGCAGCGTTGTGGCGATCTCTAGCACTGAAGCTTTCTTT. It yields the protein CSVVAISSTEAFF.